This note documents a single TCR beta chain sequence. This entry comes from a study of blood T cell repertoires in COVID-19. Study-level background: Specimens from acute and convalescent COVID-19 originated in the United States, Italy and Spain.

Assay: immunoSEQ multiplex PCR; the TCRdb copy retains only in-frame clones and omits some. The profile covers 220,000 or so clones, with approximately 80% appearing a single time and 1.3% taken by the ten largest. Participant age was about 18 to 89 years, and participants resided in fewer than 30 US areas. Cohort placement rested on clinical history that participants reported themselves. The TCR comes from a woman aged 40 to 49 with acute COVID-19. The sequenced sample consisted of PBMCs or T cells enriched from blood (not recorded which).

CDR3 in DNA: TGTGCCTGGAGTGTACGGGGAGTAGGGTCCGGCTACACCTTC. It encodes CAWSVRGVGSGYTF. This chain uses TRBV30 with TRBJ1-2, with unresolved D. Germline V CDR1 and CDR2: GTSNPN, SVGIG (reference sequence). The CDR3 is 14 residues long. Trimming took 0 bases from V and 8 from J, leaving 16 bases between them.